This T cell receptor beta chain is from a study of blood T cells in healthy people across ages. The study's findings and limits: Long-lived donors had more naive CD4+ cells and higher diversity than aged donors.

In regard to this clonotype: The antigen is undetermined.

Primers used in a second PCR of about 6 to 11 cycles were a sample-barcoded 5' primer and a J-beta primer mix. TCRdb processed the 5' RACE reads anew with MiXCR; each CDR3 protein has one entry. Of about 670,000 distinct CDR3 sequences listed, approximately 52% are singletons. The CDR3 has 16 amino acids. With 6 bases clipped from V and 7 bases from J, the junction kept 13 bases outside the gene matches. Germline lookup yields CDR1 ENHRY and CDR2 SYGVKD. The sequence was collected from a woman at least 80 years old in good health. Input material: blood. The chain is built from TRBV10-3 and TRBJ2-7; 12 positions agree with TRBD1. The CDR3 spells CAIRGVAGQGAREQYF. The CDR3 DNA sequence: TGTGCCATCAGAGGGGTAGCGGGACAGGGGGCGCGTGAGCAGTACTTC.